This paragraph reports one T cell receptor (beta chain). Many counts were recorded for this clonotype. The antigen this receptor binds is unknown. Per-nucleotide qualities are absent, and no much larger clonotype sits a single base away. Library construction relied on PCR. Sequenced using an Illumina HiSeq 2500. Molecular barcoding was employed in the preparation of TCR libraries, with unique molecular identifiers being used to normalize TCRbeta repertoire quantification. The raw public reads went through TCRdb reprocessing: fastp at Q25, MiXCR clone calling, in-frame beta chains kept. Every entry covers one CDR3 protein and lists the most common genes and DNA from its rows. The sample table shows about 460,000 distinct CDR3 sequences, and 10% are seen once. In total, the top ten clones hold 2% to 2.5% of the sample. The CDR3 goes from the cysteine to the phenylalanine over 14 residues. Here the CDR3 DNA is all that survives: 42 bases in frame from base 1. The CDR1 and CDR2 encoded by the germline V gene are SQVTM and ANQGSEA. V loses 5 bases, J loses 0 bases, and the germline ends lie 10 bases apart.

The sample's treatment or condition label is to be understood as: allogeneic hematopoietic cell transplantation with graft depleted of TCRalphabeta T cells and CD19 B cells. The children who served as transplant recipients had been given grafts of TCRalphabeta/CD19-depleted allogeneic hematopoietic cells. These data come from a study of T-cell reconstitution after alpha-beta-depleted transplantation in children (dated by TCRdb to 2016 to 2018). Notes on the research overall: The study quantitatively tracked T-cell immune reconstitution after TCRalphabeta/CD19-depleted allogeneic hematopoietic cell transplantation in children using TCR repertoire profiling. Results and caveats for the whole study, not just this receptor: Over the following months the frequencies of hyperexpanded clones went down, and after one year T-cell counts and TCRbeta diversity were mostly credited to newly produced T cells. Apparently early alphabetaT-cell count recovery about two months after transplant reportedly relied on only several hundred rapidly expanded clones derived from non-depleted graft cells. The high TCRbeta diversity at day 60 in some patients was ascribed to recipient T cells and intrathymic progenitors that had survived conditioning.

Rearrangement joined TRBV29-1 to TRBJ2-2; TRBD1 is possibly the D segment (5 matching bases). The sample consisted of PBMCs, taken before TCRalphabeta/CD19-depleted stem cell transplant. This sequence was found in a child younger than 10 with inherited bone marrow failure, due to receive a stem cell transplant. At the DNA level, the sequence is TGCAGCGTTTCAGGGTTCGCGAACACCGGGGAGCTGTTTTTT. Its coded protein is CSVSGFANTGELFF.